Below are 27 T cell receptor beta chains sequenced from a single sample in a study of cytomegalovirus exposure and HLA in healthy donors. Primers: 60 Vbeta forward and 13 Jbeta reverse. Assay used: immunoSEQ multiplex PCR; TCRdb lists only in-frame clones, some missing. This sample has over 150,000 clones, with roughly two thirds found just once. The sample consisted of PBMCs. Receptors were obtained from a woman under 30 in good health and CMV-seropositive.

About this clone itself: Other DNA sequences in the same sample also yield this CDR3. The chain combines TRBV2 with TRBJ2-2; 8 nucleotides agree with TRBD2. Germline-derived CDR1 and CDR2 are SNHLY and FYNNEI. Germline trimming cut 6 bases from V and 1 base from J; bases unmatched to any gene: 10. This CDR3 contains 17 residues. CDR3 protein: CASSAGTSGGNTGELFF. The CDR3 DNA follows: TGTGCCAGCAGCGCCGGGACGAGCGGGGGGAACACCGGGGAGCTGTTTTTT. The whole variable domain, filled in from reference TRBV2 and TRBJ2-2, reads EPEVTQTPSHQVTQMGQEVILRCVPISNHLYFYWYRQILGQKVEFLVSFYNNEISEKSEIFDDQFSVERPDGSNFTLKIRSTKLEDSAMYFCASSAGTSGGNTGELFFGEGSRLTVL.

This clone was observed a handful of times. The chain carries TRBV7-9 and TRBJ1-4, with 8 nucleotides matching TRBD1. V shed 4 bases and J 8 bases; nucleotides not matched to a gene: 6. The CDR3 is 14 residues long. The germline V gene has CDR1 SEHNR and CDR2 FQNEAQ (reference sequence). DNA of the CDR3: TGTGCCAGCAGCTCGGACAGGGAATACGAAAAACTGTTTTTT. It codes for CASSSDREYEKLFF.

The V and J genes are TRBV5-4 and TRBJ2-7; D is perhaps TRBD1 (5 bases). Per the germline V gene, CDR1 is SGHNT and CDR2 is YYREEE (reference sequence). V was trimmed by 4 bases and J by 0 bases, leaving 20 bases between them. The CDR3 totals 17 residues. Here the CDR3 DNA reads TGTGCCAGCAGCACCCTCCGCGCGACAGCGAGCTCCTACGAGCAGTACTTC. It translates to CASSTLRATASSYEQYF.

The rearrangement uses TRBV7-9 and TRBJ2-1; D gene unclear. This CDR3 region has 12 residues. The germline gives CDR1 SEHNR, CDR2 FQNEAQ (reference sequence). Trimming cost V 3 bases and J 7 bases, with 7 bases left between them. CDR3 nucleotides: TGTGCCAGCAGCTTCAGTCTGAATGAGCAGTTCTTC. Its protein product is CASSFSLNEQFF. The full variable domain, its missing parts supplied by reference TRBV7-9 and TRBJ2-1, is DTGVSQNPRHKITKRGQNVTFRCDPISEHNRLYWYRQTLGQGPEFLTYFQNEAQLEKSRLLSDRFSAERPKGSFSTLEIQRTEQGDSAMYLCASSFSLNEQFFGPGTRLTVL.

The chain is built from TRBV30 and TRBJ2-5, with D perhaps TRBD2 (5 bases). Germline V gene data show CDR1 as GTSNPN and CDR2 as SVGIG (reference sequence). The CDR3 is made up of 12 amino acids. V was clipped by 8 bases and J by 3 bases, with 13 bases between them. CDR3 bases: TGTGCCCAACAAGCGGCCGAAGAGACCCAGTACTTC. It is translated as CAQQAAEETQYF.

The V and J genes are TRBV6-5 and TRBJ1-5; weak D call: TRBD1 (6 bases). V was pared by 0 bases and J by 4 bases, with 10 bases between. The germline V gene encodes CDR1 MNHEY and CDR2 SVGAGI. This CDR3 comprises 15 residues. The CDR3, as DNA: TGTGCCAGCAGTTACTCGGGACAAACAAATCAGCCCCAGCATTTT. Its protein is CASSYSGQTNQPQHF.

The V call is TRBV4-1, the J call TRBJ1-1, with a tentative D call TRBD1 (6 bases). V lost 4 bases, J lost 11 bases, and 17 bases lay in between. Germline V gene lookup returns CDR1 MGHRA and CDR2 YSYEKL. CDR3 length equals 13 residues. CDR3 amino acids: CASSPTGGLDAFF. The CDR3 nucleotides read TGCGCCAGCAGCCCCACCGGGGGGCTAGACGCTTTCTTT.

This clone was recorded a few times. This CDR3 is CAWSRGDTEAFF. The CDR3 DNA is TGTGCCTGGAGTCGGGGGGACACTGAAGCTTTCTTT. The genes are TRBV30 and TRBJ1-1; TRBD1 is a possible D gene (5 bases). The ends were cut back, 2 bases at V and 3 bases at J, with 7 bases in the middle. The CDR3 length is 12 residues. The germline V gene encodes CDR1 GTSNPN and CDR2 SVGIG (reference sequence).

This clone showed up just a few times. The chain couples TRBV27 to TRBJ1-3; 7 bases map to TRBD1. V dropped 6 bases and J dropped 4; count of bases not matched to a gene: 15. The CDR3 totals 17 residues. Germline V gene lookup returns CDR1 MNHEY and CDR2 SMNVEV (reference sequence). The CDR3 protein is CASRPTAGQLLGNTIYF. CDR3 bases: TGTGCCAGCAGACCCACCGCGGGACAGCTACTGGGAAACACCATATATTTT.

The chain couples TRBV11-3 to TRBJ2-6; 7 bases fit TRBD2. The CDR3 contains 17 residues. Germline CDR1 reads SGHNT; CDR2 reads YENEEA. Trimming removed 8 bases from V and 0 bases from J; junction bases left unmatched: 10. Here the CDR3 DNA reads TGTGCCAGCTCAGCGGGACGAGACCTCTCTGGGGCCAACGTCCTGACTTTC. Its translation: CASSAGRDLSGANVLTF.

CDR3 region: CASSFGEINIQYF. For the CDR3, the DNA is TGTGCCAGCAGCTTTGGAGAGATAAACATTCAGTACTTC. The rearrangement links TRBV5-8 to TRBJ2-4; D remains ambiguous. This CDR3 is built from 13 residues. Germline V gives CDR1 SGHTS, CDR2 YDEGEE. Trimming shortened V by 2 bases and J by 6 bases, and 9 bases separated the two germline ends.

This chain connects TRBV7-8 to TRBJ1-1; 11 bases are a match to TRBD1. CDR1 SGHVS and CDR2 FQNEAQ come from the germline V gene. The CDR3 totals 14 residues. The ends lost 3 bases at V and 6 bases at J; junction bases unmatched: 3. CDR3 bases: TGTGCCAGCAGCTTTCGGGACAGGGGGGCTGAAGCTTTCTTT. The encoded protein is CASSFRDRGAEAFF.

The chain carries TRBV28 and TRBJ2-3; perhaps TRBD1 as D (6 bases). Germline CDR1 and CDR2: MDHEN and SYDVKM. V was clipped by 3 bases and J by 3 bases, with 10 bases between them. The CDR3 extends over 14 amino acids. DNA for the CDR3: TGTGCCAGCAGTTTCAGGGGCTTTACAGATACGCAGTATTTT. Translating it yields CASSFRGFTDTQYF. The complete variable domain, with remaining parts taken from reference TRBV28 and TRBJ2-3, reads DVKVTQSSRYLVKRTGEKVFLECVQDMDHENMFWYRQDPGLGLRLIYFSYDVKMKEKGDIPEGYSVSREKKERFSLILESASTNQTSMYLCASSFRGFTDTQYFGPGTRLTVL.

The chain is built from TRBV7-6 and TRBJ2-1, with TRBD2 matching 7 bases. The V and J ends lost 3 bases and 4 bases, in that order; junction bases with no gene match: 9. The germline gives CDR1 SGHVS, CDR2 FNYEAQ. The CDR3 spans 16 residues. CDR3 DNA sequence: TGTGCCAGCAGCTTTGGGGAAGGGAGGGGTTACAATGAGCAGTTCTTC. It codes for CASSFGEGRGYNEQFF.

The rearrangement joins TRBV29-1 to TRBJ2-1; D is uncertain. V shed 2 bases and J shed 3 bases, with 23 bases lying between them. CDR1 is SQVTM and CDR2 is ANQGSEA in the germline V gene. This CDR3 spans 18 amino acids. CDR3 region: CSVEYTPGARPVYNEQFF. The CDR3 nucleotides are TGCAGCGTTGAATATACCCCAGGTGCGCGCCCAGTCTACAATGAGCAGTTCTTC.

The chain recombines TRBV30 with TRBJ1-2; the D gene is possibly TRBD1 (6 bases). The V end was cut by 5 bases, the J end by 8 bases, with 12 bases between. The CDR3 is made up of 11 amino acids. Germline values: CDR1 GTSNPN, CDR2 SVGIG (reference sequence). The CDR3 here is CAWGGVGGYTF. The CDR3 bases are TGTGCCTGGGGGGGCGTTGGAGGCTACACCTTC.

The J gene is TRBJ2-1, the V gene TRBV7-9; TRBD2 matches at 14 bases. Germline V gives CDR1 SEHNR, CDR2 FQNEAQ (reference sequence). The CDR3 length is 19 residues. The J segment lost 5 bases and the V segment lost 5 bases, leaving 14 bases of the junction unmatched. The CDR3 protein is CASSPGTSGRSSSHNEQFF. The DNA for the CDR3 is TGTGCCAGCAGCCCCGGGACTAGCGGGAGATCTTCCTCTCACAATGAGCAGTTCTTC.

CDR3 nucleotides: TGTGCCTGGAGTGTAGCCAAAAGGGGGACCGCCCGGGATCAGCCCCAGCATTTT. This gives the protein CAWSVAKRGTARDQPQHF. The chain has TRBV30 and TRBJ1-5; weak D call: TRBD1 (6 bases). CDR1 GTSNPN and CDR2 SVGIG come from the germline V gene (reference sequence). The CDR3 extends over 18 amino acids. Trimming pared 0 bases from V and 5 bases from J, leaving 23 bases between.

The chain has TRBV28 and TRBJ1-2; no clear D gene. The CDR3 consists of 12 residues. Deletions cut 5 bases from V and 7 bases from J, with 11 bases between. Germline CDR1 and CDR2: MDHEN and SYDVKM. CDR3 coding DNA: TGTGCCAGCAGTACGGGTTCGGCTGGCTACACCTTC. Its protein product is CASSTGSAGYTF.

The V call is TRBV30, the J call TRBJ2-5; TRBD1 matches at 7 bases. The CDR3 runs 12 residues. Germline CDR1 GTSNPN, CDR2 SVGIG (reference sequence). The V segment lost 5 bases and the J segment 8 bases; nucleotides outside the gene matches: 8. The CDR3 loop is CAWHRGGLTQYF. Written as DNA, the CDR3 is TGTGCCTGGCACAGGGGTGGCCTCACCCAGTACTTC. Using reference TRBV30 and TRBJ2-5 for the parts outside the CDR3, the full variable domain is SQTIHQWPATLVQPVGSPLSLECTVEGTSNPNLYWYRQAAGRGLQLLFYSVGIGQISSEVPQNLSASRPQDRQFILSSKKLLLSDSGFYLCAWHRGGLTQYFGPGTRLLVL.

This chain links TRBV27 with TRBJ1-3, with 9 bases fitting TRBD1. Germline V gene data show CDR1 as MNHEY and CDR2 as SMNVEV (reference sequence). CDR3 length: 14 residues. Losses at the gene ends were 5 bases for V and 2 bases for J; bases not matched to a gene: 1. Here the CDR3 reads CASSRTGAGNTIYF. The DNA for the CDR3 is TGTGCCAGCAGTCGGACAGGGGCTGGAAACACCATATATTTT.

The gene calls are TRBV7-9 and TRBJ1-2, with D perhaps matching TRBD1 (6 bases). V was trimmed by 4 bases and J by 7 bases, leaving 13 bases between them. The V gene's germline CDR1 is SEHNR and CDR2 FQNEAQ (reference sequence). CDR3 size: 13 residues. In DNA, the CDR3 is TGTGCCAGCAGCTACGGCAGGGGTGGTGGCTACACCTTC. Translating gives CASSYGRGGGYTF.

The chain links TRBV5-1 to TRBJ1-1, with 7 bases that match TRBD1. After removal of 4 bases from V and 1 base from J, the junction contained 10 bases not matched to a gene. This CDR3 contains 16 residues. The germline V gene encodes CDR1 SGHRS and CDR2 YFSETQ. In DNA form, the CDR3 reads TGCGCCAGCAGCCTACGACAGGGATTAGGGAACACTGAAGCTTTCTTT. Its protein product is CASSLRQGLGNTEAFF.

V gene TRBV19 combines with J gene TRBJ1-4; tentatively, D is TRBD1 (5 bases). The length of the CDR3 is 15 residues. The V and J ends lost 4 bases and 8 bases respectively, with 17 bases between them. Germline V gene lookup returns CDR1 LNHDA and CDR2 SQIVND (reference sequence). The CDR3 nucleotides read TGTGCCAGTAGTAACTTTGGGACGGGGGACGAAAAACTGTTTTTT. Translating gives CASSNFGTGDEKLFF.

This chain connects TRBV7-3 to TRBJ1-1; D perhaps matches TRBD1 (5 bases). V dropped 11 bases and J dropped 1 base, with 17 bases sitting between them. In germline, CDR1 is SGHTA, CDR2 FQGTGA. The CDR3 length is 14 residues. Written as DNA, the CDR3 is TGTGCCGCTGAAGCTGGGGGGAGGAACACTGAAGCTTTCTTT. This translates into CAAEAGGRNTEAFF. Combining the CDR3 with reference TRBV7-3 and TRBJ1-1 gives the whole variable domain GAGVSQTPSNKVTEKGKYVELRCDPISGHTALYWYRQSLGQGPEFLIYFQGTGAADDSGLPNDRFFAVRPEGSVSTLKIQRTERGDSAVYLCAAEAGGRNTEAFFGQGTRLTVV.

A remark on this clone: The junction shows a germline mismatch at one end, possibly a read error. V is TRBV29-1 and J is TRBJ1-2; 8 bases are shared with TRBD1. Germline CDR1 is SQVTM and CDR2 is ANQGSEA. There are 13 residues in the CDR3. In DNA, the CDR3 is TGCAGCGCTGAACGCCAGGGGGCAAACGGCTACACCTTC. Translation: CSAERQGANGYTF. The complete variable domain, with remaining parts taken from reference TRBV29-1 and TRBJ1-2, reads SAVISQKPSRDICQRGTSLTIQCQVDSQVTMMFWYRQQPGQSLTLIATANQGSEATYESGFVIDKFPISRPNLTFSTLTVSNMSPEDSSIYLCSAERQGANGYTFGSGTRLTVV.

This rearrangement joins TRBV18 to TRBJ2-7, with TRBD1 identical over 7 bases. In germline, CDR1 is KGHSH, CDR2 LQKENI. The V and J ends lost 3 bases and 5 bases, in that order; junction bases with no gene match: 4. The CDR3 loop spans 13 amino acids. The DNA of the CDR3 is TGTGCCAGCTCACCGGGGACAGATAACGAGCAGTACTTC. Amino acids: CASSPGTDNEQYF.